This T cell receptor beta chain was sequenced during a study of cytomegalovirus exposure and HLA in healthy donors. 60 Vbeta and 13 Jbeta primers were used in PCR. TCRdb keeps only in-frame clones here, not all; method: immunoSEQ multiplex PCR. The sample comprises about 140,000 clones, 80% of which are singletons, and 2% to 2.5% rests with the top ten. Study observations and caveats: TCR beta sequences reportedly predicted most subjects' HLA-A and HLA-B alleles accurately. It was assumed in the presence/absence analyses that sequencing depth was roughly uniform across donors. Among the sequence variants, a highly shared cluster was likely an artifact of sequencing.

Comment on this clone: Its target is not known.

The TCR sequence derives from a middle-aged man in good health and CMV-seronegative. Sequencing input: PBMCs.

The CDR3 here is CSVPRPGRSGELFF. The CDR3 bases are TGCAGCGTCCCCCGGCCGGGGAGGTCCGGGGAGCTGTTTTTT. The chain joins TRBV29-1 to TRBJ2-2; D might be TRBD2 (6 bases). This CDR3 has 14 amino acids. Trimming left V 6 bases short and J 6 bases short, with 17 bases between. Germline CDR1 and CDR2: SQVTM and ANQGSEA.